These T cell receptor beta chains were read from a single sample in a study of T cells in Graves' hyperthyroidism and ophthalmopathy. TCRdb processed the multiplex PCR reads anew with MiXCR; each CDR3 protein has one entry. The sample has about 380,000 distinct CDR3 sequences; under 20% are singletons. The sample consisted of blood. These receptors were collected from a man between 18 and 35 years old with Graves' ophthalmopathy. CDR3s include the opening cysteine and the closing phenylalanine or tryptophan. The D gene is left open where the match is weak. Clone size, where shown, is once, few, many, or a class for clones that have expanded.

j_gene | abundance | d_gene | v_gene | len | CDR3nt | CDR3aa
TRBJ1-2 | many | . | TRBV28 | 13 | TGTGCCAGTAACCTCGGGACGTATTATGGCTACACCTTC | CASNLGTYYGYTF
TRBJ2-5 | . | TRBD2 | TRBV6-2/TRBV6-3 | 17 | TGTGCCAGCAGTTACCAACGGCCTAGCGGGGGACAAGAGACCCAGTACTTC | CASSYQRPSGGQETQYF
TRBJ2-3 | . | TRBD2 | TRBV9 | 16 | TGTGCCAGCAGCGCCTATAGCGGGGGTGCGACAGATACGCAGTATTTT | CASSAYSGGATDTQYF
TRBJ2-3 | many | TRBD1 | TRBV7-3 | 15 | TGTGCCAGCAGCCCCGGACAGGCCTTCCCAGATACGCAGTATTTT | CASSPGQAFPDTQYF
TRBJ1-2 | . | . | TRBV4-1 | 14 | TGCGCCAGCAGCCAAGCTGAGGATCTCTATGGCTACACCTTC | CASSQAEDLYGYTF
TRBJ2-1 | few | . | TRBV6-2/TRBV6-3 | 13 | TGTGCCAGCAGTTACTCGAGGAACAATGAGCAGTTCTTC | CASSYSRNNEQFF
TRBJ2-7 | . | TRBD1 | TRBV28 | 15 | TGTGCCAGCAGTCGCCCCGGGACAGGGCGTCACGAGCAGTACTTC | CASSRPGTGRHEQYF
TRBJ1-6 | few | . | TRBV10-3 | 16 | TGTGCCATCAGTGAGTCGGACAAGGGTGATCCTTCACCCCTCCACTTT | CAISESDKGDPSPLHF
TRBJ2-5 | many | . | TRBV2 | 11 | TGTGCCAGCAGGCTTCAAGAGACCCAGTACTTC | CASRLQETQYF
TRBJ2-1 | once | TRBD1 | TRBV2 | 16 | TGTGCCAGCAGGGAGACGGGACAGATATTCCACAATGAGCAGTTCTTC | CASRETGQIFHNEQFF
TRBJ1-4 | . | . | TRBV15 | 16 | TGTGCCACCAGCGACCTTCGGACTTCAACTAATGAAAAACTGTTTTTT | CATSDLRTSTNEKLFF
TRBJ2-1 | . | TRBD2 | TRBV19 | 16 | TGTGCCAGTAGTCCTATGGGACTAGCGAGCTACAATGAGCAGTTCTTC | CASSPMGLASYNEQFF
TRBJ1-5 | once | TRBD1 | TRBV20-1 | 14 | TGCAGTGCCAGGGACAGGGTGTACGATCAGCCCCAGCATTTT | CSARDRVYDQPQHF
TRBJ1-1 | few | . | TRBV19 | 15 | TGTGCCAGTAACCTTGGACCGAGTCGGCCCACTGAAGCTTTCTTT | CASNLGPSRPTEAFF
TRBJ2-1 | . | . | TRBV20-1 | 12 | TGCAGTGCTAATGAGGCCTGGGATGAGCAGTTCTTC | CSANEAWDEQFF
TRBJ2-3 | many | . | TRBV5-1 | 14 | TGCGCCAGCAGCTTGGCGACAGGCACAGATACGCAGTATTTT | CASSLATGTDTQYF
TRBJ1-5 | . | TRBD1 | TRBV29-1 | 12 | TGCAGCGTTGGGGGACAGAATCAGCCCCAGCATTTT | CSVGGQNQPQHF
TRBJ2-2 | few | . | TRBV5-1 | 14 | TGCGCCAGCAGTAAGGCAGAACCCACCGGGGAGCTGTTTTTT | CASSKAEPTGELFF
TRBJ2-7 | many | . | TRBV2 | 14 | TGTGCCAGCGACAGGCAGGCGACCTCCTACGAGCAGTACTTC | CASDRQATSYEQYF
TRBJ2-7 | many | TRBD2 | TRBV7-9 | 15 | TGTGCCAGCAGCTTACGGGCGGGGGGTGCCTACGAGCAGTACTTC | CASSLRAGGAYEQYF
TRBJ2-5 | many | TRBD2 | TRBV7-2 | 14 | TGTGCCAGCAGCTCGGGCGGGGGATTCGAGACCCAGTACTTC | CASSSGGGFETQYF
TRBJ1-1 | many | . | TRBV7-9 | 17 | TGTGCCAGCAACCCCAACCGTCGGGACCGTATGAACACTGAAGCTTTCTTT | CASNPNRRDRMNTEAFF
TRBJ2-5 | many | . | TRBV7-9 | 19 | TGTGCCAGCAGCACCCGAACCGGACACGGAGGTCGGGGACAAGAGACCCAGTACTTC | CASSTRTGHGGRGQETQYF
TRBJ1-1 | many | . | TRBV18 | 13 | TGTGCCAGCAGTTCCGGACAGAACACTGAAGCTTTCTTT | CASSSGQNTEAFF
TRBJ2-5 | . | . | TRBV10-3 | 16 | TGTGCCATCAGTGAGGGGGACTCCCGGGGTGGAGAGACCCAGTACTTC | CAISEGDSRGGETQYF
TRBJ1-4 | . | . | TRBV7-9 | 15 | TGTGCCAGCAGCTCCCCGGTCAGCCTTAATGAAAAACTGTTTTTT | CASSSPVSLNEKLFF
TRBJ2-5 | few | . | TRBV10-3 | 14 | TGTGCCATCAGTGAGGGGTATGGTCCTGAGACCCAGTACTTC | CAISEGYGPETQYF
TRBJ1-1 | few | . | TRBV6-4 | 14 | TGTGCCAGCAGCCCAGGATCTTTCTACGGAGGGGCTTTCTTT | CASSPGSFYGGAFF
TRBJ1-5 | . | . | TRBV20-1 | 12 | TGCAGTGAATCAGGGCCGAATCAGCCCCAGCATTTT | CSESGPNQPQHF
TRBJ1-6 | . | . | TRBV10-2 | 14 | TGCGCCAGCAGCCCCCGGGGGGCTGGCTCACCCCTCCACTTT | CASSPRGAGSPLHF
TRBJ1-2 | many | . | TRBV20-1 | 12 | TGCAGTGCCCGTGGACCAGACTATGGCTACACCTTC | CSARGPDYGYTF
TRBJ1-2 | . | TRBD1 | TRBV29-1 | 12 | TGCAGCGAGGGAGGACAGGGTCGAAACTACACCTTC | CSEGGQGRNYTF
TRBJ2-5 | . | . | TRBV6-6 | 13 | TGTGCCAGCAGTTACAACTGGAAAGAGACCCAGTACTTC | CASSYNWKETQYF
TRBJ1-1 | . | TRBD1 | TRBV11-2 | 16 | TGTGCCAGCAGCTCGATGAACAGGGGGCGAAGGACTGAAGCTTTCTTT | CASSSMNRGRRTEAFF
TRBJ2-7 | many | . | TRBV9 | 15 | TGTGCCAGCAGCGTCGGGACTGCTCCACTCACCGAGCAGTACTTC | CASSVGTAPLTEQYF
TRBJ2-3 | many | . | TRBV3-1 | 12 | TGTGCCAGCAGCCTGGCATCCGATACGCAGTATTTT | CASSLASDTQYF
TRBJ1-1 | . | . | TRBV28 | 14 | TGTGCCAGTAGAGCGGGGGGCGAGAACACTGAAGCTTTCTTT | CASRAGGENTEAFF
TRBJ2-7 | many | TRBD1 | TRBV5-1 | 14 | TGCGCCAGCAGCTTAGCGAAGACAGGGGTCGAGCAGTACTTC | CASSLAKTGVEQYF
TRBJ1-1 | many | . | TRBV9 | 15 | TGTGCCAGCAGCGTAGTTATCGGGATGAACACTGAAGCTTTCTTT | CASSVVIGMNTEAFF
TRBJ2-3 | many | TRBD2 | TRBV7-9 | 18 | TGTGCCAGCAGTAGAGCGGGGGTCCCCTCGCGAACAGAGGGTACGCAGTATTTT | CASSRAGVPSRTEGTQYF